The TCR beta chain described here comes from a study of Graves' ophthalmopathy and Graves' hyperthyroidism (dated by TCRdb to the late 2010s). As for the study more broadly: Peripheral blood was collected before any treatment was given, at the time of initial diagnosis. To explore V-J signatures that separate ophthalmopathy from hyperthyroidism, a discovery set of approximately 100 patients was enrolled, consisting of 40 to 45 with ophthalmopathy and approximately 60 with stable hyperthyroidism. The independent validation cohort included 18 to 20 hyperthyroidism patients plus 17 patients who later progressed from hyperthyroidism to ophthalmopathy. The study used TCR beta repertoire signatures to distinguish Graves' ophthalmopathy from Graves' hyperthyroidism and to predict progression to ophthalmopathy. After sampling, hyperthyroidism patients received methimazole starting at 30 mg daily, and ophthalmopathy patients received high-dose intravenous methylprednisolone. T-cell repertoires of thyroid tissue and blood were compared in several hyperthyroidism patients. In total, some 140 blood samples were TCR-sequenced: 40 to 45 ophthalmopathy, some 80 hyperthyroidism and about 17 hyperthyroidism-to-ophthalmopathy patients. Study-wide conclusions, independent of this receptor: Most of the expanded thyroid clonotypes with a frequency above 0.001 were also detected in blood, and it was suggested that the thyroid immune response may be reflected by blood repertoires. In validation, the model predicted ophthalmopathy progression with 70.59% sensitivity and roughly 72% specificity; fewer than 15 predicted patients were CT-confirmed with GO in a median of approximately 6.5 months. No statistical method was used to set the sample size in advance, and the investigators knew which group each participant was assigned to. The 13-signature model separated ophthalmopathy from stable hyperthyroidism with approximately 90% sensitivity and about 81% specificity in cross-validation, and 80%/75% in the test set.

At the junction V is shortened by 8 bases and J by 3 bases; bases outside the gene matches: 9. There are 14 amino acids in the CDR3, from cysteine to phenylalanine inclusive. The kept DNA is CDR3 alone, 42 bases in frame from the first base. From the germline V gene, CDR1 is SGHVS and CDR2 is FQNEAQ. Ophthalmopathy patients were characterized by moderately to severely active disease, a Clinical Activity Score of at least 3, a NOSPECS grade of at least 4, and a disease duration under 3 months. Patients with other autoimmune diseases, uncontrolled infections, pregnancy or lactation were excluded from the study. Clinical symptoms, serum thyroxine, TRAb, thyroid ultrasound and orbital computed tomography formed the basis of the diagnosis. Using Ficoll-Paque density gradient centrifugation, PBMCs were isolated from roughly 9.2 ml of fresh peripheral blood. Total RNA was extracted with Trizol reagent and quality-checked on an Agilent 2100 Bioanalyzer.

TCR beta CDR3 regions were amplified from RNA transcripts for repertoire sequencing. The first round was an RT-PCR using HTBI primers with the Qiagen OneStep RT-PCR kit, and this first round was followed by a second-round multiplex PCR, then size selection and purification. Libraries were sequenced paired-end with 100 bp reads on an Illumina HiSeq2000. Under the source paper's analysis protocol: SOAPnuke was used for read processing, and reads with adapters, uncalled bases, a mean Phred below 15, or no exact constant-primer or identifier match were discarded. COPE v1.2.5 was used to merge the high-quality paired reads. Unique nucleotide sequences were defined as clonotypes and aligned to IMGT TRB V, D and J references using MiTCR v1.1. The analysis was limited to V-J combinations with a frequency above 0.0001, which together covered 99.2% of the repertoires. For each V-J combination, a TCR clonal expansion and chaos score was defined as the ratio of F50 clonal expansion to chaos observed in the TCRdist matrix. Welch's t-statistics and random forest were used to reduce features to over ten V-J combinations, which were fed into a naive Bayes classifier. Thyroid-blood repertoire similarity was quantified with the Morisita-Horn index. The public reads were reprocessed in TCRdb via fastp at Q25 and MiXCR, keeping in-frame beta chains. Every entry covers one CDR3 protein and lists the most common genes and DNA from its rows. TCRdb's processing, not the authors', yielded these V and J calls. Recorded for this sample are 650,000 to 900,000 distinct CDR3 sequences; 35% to 50% of them occurred a single time. Of the sample, around 40% falls within the top ten clones.

About this clonotype: The specificity of this receptor is unknown. The sample holds no much larger clone one base away, and base qualities are not on file.

Recombination joined TRBV7-8 with TRBJ2-5, with TRBD1 matching 7 junction bases. Material for sequencing was peripheral blood. The receptor's source is an adult man with Graves' ophthalmopathy. The sequenced DNA is TGTGCCAGCTCACCGACCCAGGGGGAAGAGACCCAGTACTTC. Its translation reads: CASSPTQGEETQYF.